This T cell receptor beta chain was documented in a study of cytomegalovirus exposure and HLA in healthy donors. General study points: Segments of the TCR beta V type were, in most cases, productive about 90% or about 30% of the time in an earlier analysis. Accurate HLA-A and HLA-B prediction from TCR beta sequences was reported for most subjects.

Use of 60 Vbeta and 13 Jbeta primers characterized the PCR. Using immunoSEQ multiplex PCR, the repertoire was profiled, and TCRdb retains in-frame clones only, with some absent. This sample carries some 170,000 clones, roughly 79% of them seen once, and the ten largest clones take approximately 1%. In the case of this clone: Its antigen remains unknown.

Germline CDR1 reads MNHEY; CDR2 reads SMNVEV (reference sequence). The CDR3 sequence is 17 residues long. The ends were cut back, 2 bases at V and 0 bases at J, with 11 bases in the middle. The chain joins TRBV27 to TRBJ2-6; tentatively, D is TRBD2 (5 bases). Sequencing was performed on PBMCs. The clonotype originates from a woman in her thirties or forties in good health and CMV-seronegative. The CDR3 DNA reads as TGTGCCAGCAGTTTAGGCAGGACTTCCTCTGGGGCCAACGTCCTGACTTTC. Amino acids: CASSLGRTSSGANVLTF.